This T cell receptor beta chain was found in a study of shared clonotypes between healthy human individuals. General study findings and limits: A small donor pool kept down the genetic and exposure-history diversity that was represented.

As concerns this clone: What it binds is not known.

Deep-level running was used for the assay. Clones were read by immunoSEQ multiplex PCR, and TCRdb kept only the in-frame ones, dropping some. The data contain a few hundred thousand clones, about 96% of them singletons. The CDR3 contains 16 residues. Germline V lookup: CDR1 SGHDT, CDR2 YYEEEE. Trimming removed 4 bases at V and 0 bases at J, with 15 bases between. The chain uses TRBV5-6 and TRBJ2-3, with TRBD1 as a possible D gene (5 bases). This receptor was obtained from a man between 25 and 39 years old in good health. Sequencing was carried out using memory CD8+ T cells sorted from blood. Indicated subset: CD45RO+ cells pooled with CCR7-negative TemRA cells. CDR3 sequence (DNA): TGTGCCAGCAGCGCGCGACAGAAAGCTAGCACAGATACGCAGTATTTT. This sequence encodes CASSARQKASTDTQYF.